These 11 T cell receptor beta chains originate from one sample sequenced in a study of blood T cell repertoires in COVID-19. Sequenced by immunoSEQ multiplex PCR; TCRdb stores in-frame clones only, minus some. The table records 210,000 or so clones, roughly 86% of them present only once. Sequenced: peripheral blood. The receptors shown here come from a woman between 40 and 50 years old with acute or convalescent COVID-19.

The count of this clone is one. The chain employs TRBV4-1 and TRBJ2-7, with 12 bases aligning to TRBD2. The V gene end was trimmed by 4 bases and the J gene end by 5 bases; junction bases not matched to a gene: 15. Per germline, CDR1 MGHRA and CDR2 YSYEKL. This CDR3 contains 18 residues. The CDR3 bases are TGCGCCAGCAGCCCCCAATCTCTAGCGGGGGGGCTCCGAGACGAGCAGTACTTC. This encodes CASSPQSLAGGLRDEQYF.

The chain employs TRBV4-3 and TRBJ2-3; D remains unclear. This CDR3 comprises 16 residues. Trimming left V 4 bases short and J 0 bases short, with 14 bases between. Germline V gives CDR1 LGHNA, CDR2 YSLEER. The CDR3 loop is CASSLTRFSSTDTQYF. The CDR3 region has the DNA TGCGCCAGCAGCCTTACCCGGTTTTCTAGCACAGATACGCAGTATTTT.

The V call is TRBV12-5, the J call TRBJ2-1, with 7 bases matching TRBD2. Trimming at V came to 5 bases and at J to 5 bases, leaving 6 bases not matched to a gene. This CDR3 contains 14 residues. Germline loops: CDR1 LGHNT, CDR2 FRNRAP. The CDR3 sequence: CASGLGLGNNEQFF. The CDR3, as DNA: TGTGCTAGTGGTCTAGGACTAGGGAACAATGAGCAGTTCTTC.

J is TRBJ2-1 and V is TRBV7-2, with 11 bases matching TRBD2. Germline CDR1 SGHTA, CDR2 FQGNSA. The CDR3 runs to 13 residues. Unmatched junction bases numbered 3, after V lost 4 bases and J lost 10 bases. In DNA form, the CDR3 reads TGTGCCAGCAGCTCCTCTAGCGGGAGGGAGCAGTTCTTC. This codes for CASSSSSGREQFF.

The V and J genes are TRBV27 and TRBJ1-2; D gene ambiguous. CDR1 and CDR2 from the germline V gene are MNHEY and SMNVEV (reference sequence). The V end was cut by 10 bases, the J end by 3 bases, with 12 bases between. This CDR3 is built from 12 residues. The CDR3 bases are TGTGCCACTCGGGGAGTTTACTATGGCTACACCTTC. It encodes CATRGVYYGYTF.

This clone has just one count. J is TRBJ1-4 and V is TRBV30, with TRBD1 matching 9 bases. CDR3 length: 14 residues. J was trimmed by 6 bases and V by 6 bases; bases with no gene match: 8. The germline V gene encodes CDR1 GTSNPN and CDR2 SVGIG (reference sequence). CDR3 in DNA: TGTGCCTGCAAGCGGGACAGGGTCCATGAAAAACTGTTTTTT. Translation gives CACKRDRVHEKLFF.

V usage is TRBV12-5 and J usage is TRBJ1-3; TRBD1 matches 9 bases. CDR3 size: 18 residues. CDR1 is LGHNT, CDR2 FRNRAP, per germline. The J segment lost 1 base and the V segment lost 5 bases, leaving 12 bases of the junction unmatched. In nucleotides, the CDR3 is TGTGCTAGTGGTCCTTCCGGGACAGGGTTTTGGTCTGGAAACACCATATATTTT. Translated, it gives CASGPSGTGFWSGNTIYF.

The CDR3 DNA reads TGCAGCGATCGGACAGGGTCGGGCGAGCAGTACTTC. Protein sequence: CSDRTGSGEQYF. The chain uses TRBV29-1 and TRBJ2-7, with 8 positions matching TRBD1. The CDR3 sequence is 12 residues long. Germline assignment: CDR1 SQVTM and CDR2 ANQGSEA. J lost 6 bases, V lost 7 bases, and 8 bases had no gene match.

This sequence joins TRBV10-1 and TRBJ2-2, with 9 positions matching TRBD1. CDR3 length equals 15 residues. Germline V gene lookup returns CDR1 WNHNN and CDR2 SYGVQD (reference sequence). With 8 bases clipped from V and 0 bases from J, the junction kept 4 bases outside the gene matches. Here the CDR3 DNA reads TGCGCCAGCGCCCGGGACAGGGCGAACACCGGGGAGCTGTTTTTT. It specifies CASARDRANTGELFF.

Written as DNA, the CDR3 is TGTGCCAGCAGCTTAGCGGGGGCACCAACCGGGGAGCTGTTTTTT. Translated: CASSLAGAPTGELFF. The chain links TRBV11-1 to TRBJ2-2; possibly TRBD1 for D (6 bases). Germline lookup yields CDR1 SGHAT and CDR2 FQDESV (reference sequence). V shed 0 bases and J shed 5 bases, with 10 bases lying between them. This CDR3 is built from 15 residues.

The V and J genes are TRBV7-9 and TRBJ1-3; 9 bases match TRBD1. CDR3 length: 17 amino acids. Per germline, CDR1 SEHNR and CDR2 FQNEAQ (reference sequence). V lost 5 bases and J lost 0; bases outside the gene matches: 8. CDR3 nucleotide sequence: TGTGCCAGCAGCCCTGGGGGGACAGGGAGCTCTGGAAACACCATATATTTT. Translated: CASSPGGTGSSGNTIYF.